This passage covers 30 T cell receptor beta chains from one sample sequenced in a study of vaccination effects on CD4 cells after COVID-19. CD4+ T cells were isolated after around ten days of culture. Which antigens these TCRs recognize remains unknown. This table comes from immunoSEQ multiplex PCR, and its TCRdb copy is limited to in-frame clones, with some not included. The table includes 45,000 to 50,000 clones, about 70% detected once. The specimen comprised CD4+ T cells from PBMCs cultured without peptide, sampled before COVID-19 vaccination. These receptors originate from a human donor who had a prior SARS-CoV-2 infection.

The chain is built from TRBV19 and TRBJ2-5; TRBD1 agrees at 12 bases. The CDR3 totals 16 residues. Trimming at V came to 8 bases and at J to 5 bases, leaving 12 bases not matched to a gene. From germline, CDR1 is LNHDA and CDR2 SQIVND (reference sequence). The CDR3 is CASARGTGGFGETQYF. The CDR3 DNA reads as TGTGCCAGTGCCCGGGGGACAGGGGGCTTCGGGGAGACCCAGTACTTC.

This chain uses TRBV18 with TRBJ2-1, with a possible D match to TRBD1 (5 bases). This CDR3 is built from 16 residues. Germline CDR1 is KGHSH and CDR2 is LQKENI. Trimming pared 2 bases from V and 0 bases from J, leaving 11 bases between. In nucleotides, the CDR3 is TGTGCCAGCTCACCAATTAGACAGAGCTCCTACAATGAGCAGTTCTTC. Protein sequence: CASSPIRQSSYNEQFF.

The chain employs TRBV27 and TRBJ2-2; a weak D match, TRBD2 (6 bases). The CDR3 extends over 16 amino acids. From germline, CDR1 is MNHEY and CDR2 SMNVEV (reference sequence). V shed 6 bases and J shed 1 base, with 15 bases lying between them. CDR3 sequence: CASRTTPRGNTGELFF. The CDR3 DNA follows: TGTGCCAGCAGAACGACCCCGCGGGGGAACACCGGGGAGCTGTTTTTT.

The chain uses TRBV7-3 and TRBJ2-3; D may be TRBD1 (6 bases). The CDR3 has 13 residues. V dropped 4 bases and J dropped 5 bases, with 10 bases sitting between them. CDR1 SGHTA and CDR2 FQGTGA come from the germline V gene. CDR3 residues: CASSWGHQDTQYF. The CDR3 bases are TGTGCCAGCAGCTGGGGGCACCAAGATACGCAGTATTTT.

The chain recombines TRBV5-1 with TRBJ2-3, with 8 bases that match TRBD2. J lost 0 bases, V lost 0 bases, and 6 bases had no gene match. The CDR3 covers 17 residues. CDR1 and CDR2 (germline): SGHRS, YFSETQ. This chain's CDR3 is CASSLGGGGPSTDTQYF. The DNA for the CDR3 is TGCGCCAGCAGCTTGGGGGGCGGGGGGCCTAGCACAGATACGCAGTATTTT.

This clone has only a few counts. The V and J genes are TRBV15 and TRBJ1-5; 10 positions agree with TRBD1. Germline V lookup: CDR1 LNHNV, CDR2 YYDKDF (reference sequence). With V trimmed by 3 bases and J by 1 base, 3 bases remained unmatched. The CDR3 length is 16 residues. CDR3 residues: CATSRLTGGSNQPQHF. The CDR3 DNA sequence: TGTGCCACCAGCAGGTTGACAGGGGGCAGCAATCAGCCCCAGCATTTT. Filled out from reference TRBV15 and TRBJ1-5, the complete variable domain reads DAMVIQNPRYQVTQFGKPVTLSCSQTLNHNVMYWYQQKSSQAPKLLFHYYDKDFNNEADTPDNFQSRRPNTSFCFLDIRSPGLGDTAMYLCATSRLTGGSNQPQHFGDGTRLSIL.

This CDR3 reads CASSIHREYGYTF. CDR3 sequence (DNA): TGTGCCAGCAGCATTCACAGGGAATATGGCTACACCTTC. The chain has TRBV7-9 and TRBJ1-2; the D gene is possibly TRBD1 (6 bases). Trimming removed 5 bases from V and 5 bases from J, with 12 bases in between. Germline CDR1 is SEHNR and CDR2 is FQNEAQ (reference sequence). The CDR3 loop spans 13 amino acids.

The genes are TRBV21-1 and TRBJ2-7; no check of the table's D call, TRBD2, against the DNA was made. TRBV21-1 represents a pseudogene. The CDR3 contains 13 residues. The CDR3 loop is CASSHGLAGDDYF. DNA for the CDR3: TGTGCCAGCAGCCATGGACTAGCGGGAGACGATTACTTC.

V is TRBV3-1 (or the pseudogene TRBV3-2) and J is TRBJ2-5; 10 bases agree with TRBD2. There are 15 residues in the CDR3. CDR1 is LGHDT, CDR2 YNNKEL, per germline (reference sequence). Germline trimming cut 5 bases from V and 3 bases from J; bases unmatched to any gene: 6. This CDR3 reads CASSGSGRAEETQYF. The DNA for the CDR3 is TGTGCCAGCAGCGGAAGCGGGAGGGCCGAAGAGACCCAGTACTTC.

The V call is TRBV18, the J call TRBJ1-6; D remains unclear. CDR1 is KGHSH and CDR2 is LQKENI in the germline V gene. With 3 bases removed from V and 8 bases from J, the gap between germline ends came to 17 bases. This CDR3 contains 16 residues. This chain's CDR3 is CASSPREGKMDSPLHF. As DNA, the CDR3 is TGTGCCAGCTCACCTAGAGAGGGCAAAATGGATTCACCCCTCCACTTT.

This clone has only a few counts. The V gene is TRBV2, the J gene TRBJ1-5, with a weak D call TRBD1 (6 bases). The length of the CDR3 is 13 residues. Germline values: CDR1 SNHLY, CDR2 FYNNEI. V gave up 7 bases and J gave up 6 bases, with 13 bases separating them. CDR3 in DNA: TGTGCCAGCAACTCCGAGGGGGGTCAGCCCCAGCATTTT. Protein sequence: CASNSEGGQPQHF.

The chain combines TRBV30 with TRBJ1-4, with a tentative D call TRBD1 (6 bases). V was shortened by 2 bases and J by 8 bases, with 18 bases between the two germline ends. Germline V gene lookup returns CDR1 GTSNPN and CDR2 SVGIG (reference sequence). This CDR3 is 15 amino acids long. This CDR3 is CAWSLDRRIFEKLFF. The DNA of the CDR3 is TGTGCCTGGAGTCTGGACAGACGAATCTTCGAAAAACTGTTTTTT.

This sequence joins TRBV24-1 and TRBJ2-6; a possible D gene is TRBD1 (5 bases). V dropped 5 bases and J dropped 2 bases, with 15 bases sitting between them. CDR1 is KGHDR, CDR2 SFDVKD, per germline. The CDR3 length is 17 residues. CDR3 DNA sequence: TGTGCCACCAGTGGCACCGTGACAGAGGCTGGGGCCAACGTCCTGACTTTC. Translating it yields CATSGTVTEAGANVLTF.

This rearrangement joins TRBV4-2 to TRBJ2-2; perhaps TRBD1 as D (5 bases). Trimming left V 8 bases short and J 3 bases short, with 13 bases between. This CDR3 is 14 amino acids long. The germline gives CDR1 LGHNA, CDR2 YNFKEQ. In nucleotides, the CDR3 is TGTGCCAGCCGACAGCTAAGTCACACCGGGGAGCTGTTTTTT. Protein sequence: CASRQLSHTGELFF.

The CDR3 DNA is TGTGCCAGCAGGACAGGGGGCGCCGGGAACACTGAAGCTTTCTTT. Protein sequence: CASRTGGAGNTEAFF. This sequence joins TRBV6-5 and TRBJ1-1; 10 bases are shared with TRBD1. The CDR3 sequence is 15 residues long. V lost 6 bases and J lost 1; bases outside the gene matches: 5. Germline V gene lookup returns CDR1 MNHEY and CDR2 SVGAGI.

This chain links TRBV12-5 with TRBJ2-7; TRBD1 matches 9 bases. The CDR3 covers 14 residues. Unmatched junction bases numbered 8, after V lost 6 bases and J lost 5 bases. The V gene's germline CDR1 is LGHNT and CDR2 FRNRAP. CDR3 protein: CASGVGDRDHEQYF. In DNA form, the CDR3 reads TGTGCTAGTGGGGTCGGGGACAGGGACCACGAGCAGTACTTC.

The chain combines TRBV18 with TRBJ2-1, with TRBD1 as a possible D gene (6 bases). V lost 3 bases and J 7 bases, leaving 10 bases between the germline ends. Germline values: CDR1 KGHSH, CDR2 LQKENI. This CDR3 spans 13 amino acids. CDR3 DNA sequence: TGTGCCAGCTCACCCCAGGGACAAAATGAGCAGTTCTTC. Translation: CASSPQGQNEQFF.

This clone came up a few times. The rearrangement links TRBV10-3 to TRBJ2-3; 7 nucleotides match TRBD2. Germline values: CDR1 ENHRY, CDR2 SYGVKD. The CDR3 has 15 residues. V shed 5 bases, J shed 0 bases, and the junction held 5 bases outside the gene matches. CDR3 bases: TGTGCCATCAGTACCCAGCGGGGTAGCACAGATACGCAGTATTTT. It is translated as CAISTQRGSTDTQYF.

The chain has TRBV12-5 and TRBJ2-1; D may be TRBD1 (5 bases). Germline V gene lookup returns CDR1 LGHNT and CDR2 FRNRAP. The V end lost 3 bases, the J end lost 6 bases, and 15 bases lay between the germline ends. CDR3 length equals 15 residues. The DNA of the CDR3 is TGTGCTAGTGGTTTCATTTGGGCAGGGCCCAATGAGCAGTTCTTC. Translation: CASGFIWAGPNEQFF. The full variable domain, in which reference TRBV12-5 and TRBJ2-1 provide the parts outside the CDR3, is DARVTQTPRHKVTEMGQEVTMRCQPILGHNTVFWYRQTMMQGLELLAYFRNRAPLDDSGMPKDRFSAEMPDATLATLKIQPSEPRDSAVYFCASGFIWAGPNEQFFGPGTRLTVL.

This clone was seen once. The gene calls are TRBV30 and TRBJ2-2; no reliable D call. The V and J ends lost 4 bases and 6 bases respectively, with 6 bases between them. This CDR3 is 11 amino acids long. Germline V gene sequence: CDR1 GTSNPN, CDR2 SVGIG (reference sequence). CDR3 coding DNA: TGTGCCTGGAATTTCCCCGGGGAGCTGTTTTTT. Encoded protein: CAWNFPGELFF.

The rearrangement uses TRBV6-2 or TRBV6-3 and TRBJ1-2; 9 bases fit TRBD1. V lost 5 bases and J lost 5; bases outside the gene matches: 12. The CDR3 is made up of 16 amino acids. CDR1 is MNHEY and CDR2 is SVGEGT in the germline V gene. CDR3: CASSDGSGQGSYGYTF. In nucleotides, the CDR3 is TGTGCCAGCAGTGACGGATCGGGACAGGGATCATATGGCTACACCTTC.

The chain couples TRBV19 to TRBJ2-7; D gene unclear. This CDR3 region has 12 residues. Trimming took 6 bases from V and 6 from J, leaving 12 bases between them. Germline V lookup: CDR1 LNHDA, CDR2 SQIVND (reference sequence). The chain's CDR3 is CASSAQVGEQYF. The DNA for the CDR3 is TGTGCCAGTAGCGCCCAAGTTGGCGAGCAGTACTTC.

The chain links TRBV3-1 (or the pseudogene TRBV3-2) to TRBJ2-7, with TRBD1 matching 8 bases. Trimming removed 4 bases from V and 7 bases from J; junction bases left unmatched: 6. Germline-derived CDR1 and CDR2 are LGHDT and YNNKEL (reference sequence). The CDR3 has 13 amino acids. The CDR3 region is CASSRGTGGEQYF. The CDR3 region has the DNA TGTGCCAGCAGCCGCGGGACAGGTGGTGAGCAGTACTTC.

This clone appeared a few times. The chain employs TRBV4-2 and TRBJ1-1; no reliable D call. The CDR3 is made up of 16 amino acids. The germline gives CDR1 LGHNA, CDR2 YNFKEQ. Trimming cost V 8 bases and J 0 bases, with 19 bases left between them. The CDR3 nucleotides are TGTGCCAGCCTCGATCGAGTGGGCGATATGAACACTGAAGCTTTCTTT. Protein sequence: CASLDRVGDMNTEAFF.

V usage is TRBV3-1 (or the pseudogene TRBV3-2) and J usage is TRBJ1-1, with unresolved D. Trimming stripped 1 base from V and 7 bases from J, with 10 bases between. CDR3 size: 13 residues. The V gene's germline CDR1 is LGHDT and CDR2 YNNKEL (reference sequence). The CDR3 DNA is TGTGCCAGCAGCCAAGTGGTTATAGGTGAAGCTTTCTTT. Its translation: CASSQVVIGEAFF.

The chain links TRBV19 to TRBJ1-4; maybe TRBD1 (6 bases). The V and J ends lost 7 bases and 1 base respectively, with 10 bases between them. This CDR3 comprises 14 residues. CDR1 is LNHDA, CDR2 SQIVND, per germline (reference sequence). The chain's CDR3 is CASNIRGTNEKLFF. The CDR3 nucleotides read TGTGCCAGTAACATCAGGGGAACTAATGAAAAACTGTTTTTT.

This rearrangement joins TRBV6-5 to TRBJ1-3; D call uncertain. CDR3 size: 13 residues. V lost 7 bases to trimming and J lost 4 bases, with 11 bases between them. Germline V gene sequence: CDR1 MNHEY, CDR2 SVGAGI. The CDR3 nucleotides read TGTGCCAGCATCCCCCGAGGGGGAAACACCATATATTTT. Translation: CASIPRGGNTIYF.

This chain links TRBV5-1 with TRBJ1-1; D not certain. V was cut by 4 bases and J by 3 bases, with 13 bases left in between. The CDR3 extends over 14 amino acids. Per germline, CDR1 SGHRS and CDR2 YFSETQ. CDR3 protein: CASSPGTTYTEAFF. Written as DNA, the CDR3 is TGCGCCAGCAGCCCGGGAACCACCTACACTGAAGCTTTCTTT.

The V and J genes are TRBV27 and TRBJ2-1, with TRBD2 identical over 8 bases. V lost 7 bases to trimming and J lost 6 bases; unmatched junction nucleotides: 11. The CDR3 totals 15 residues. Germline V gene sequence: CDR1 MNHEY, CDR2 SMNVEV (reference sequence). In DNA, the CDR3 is TGTGCCAGCAACTACTCGCCGGGACTAGTCAATGAGCAGTTCTTC. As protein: CASNYSPGLVNEQFF.

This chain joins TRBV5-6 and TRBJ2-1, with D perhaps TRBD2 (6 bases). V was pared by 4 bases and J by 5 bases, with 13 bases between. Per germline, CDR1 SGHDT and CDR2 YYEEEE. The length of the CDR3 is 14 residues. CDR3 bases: TGTGCCAGCAGCCAGGGACTGATTGACAATGAGCAGTTCTTC. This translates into CASSQGLIDNEQFF.